Below are 2 T cell receptor beta chains sequenced from a single sample in a study of shared clonotypes between healthy human individuals (dated by TCRdb to about 2020). Library preparation used the immunoSEQ multiplex PCR assay. TCRdb holds this immuneACCESS table with in-frame rearrangements only. Some clones are missing; in checked studies, unresolved V genes explain under half, and the rest has no known cause. The sample table contains around 1.9 million clones; only one count was recorded for just over 90% of them. Of the sample, roughly 1.7% is held by the ten largest clones. CD8 naive samples were obtained by positive selection for CCR7 among CD45RO-negative cells, yielding a CD45RA+CCR7+ population from which TemRA cells were excluded. The material sequenced was naive CD8+ T cells from PBMCs. The cell subset or site tag for this specimen amounts to: CD45RA+CCR7+. All receptors come from a man aged 18 to 35 in good health. Some clones in this sample may be carry-over from other donors' samples.

V usage is TRBV27 and J usage is TRBJ2-7; 9 bases match TRBD2. Germline V lookup: CDR1 MNHEY, CDR2 SMNVEV (reference sequence). V gave up 10 bases and J gave up 2 bases; unmatched junction bases: 6. This CDR3 spans 13 amino acids. Here the CDR3 reads CATKIAGAYEQYF. For the CDR3, the DNA is TGTGCCACCAAGATAGCGGGAGCCTACGAGCAGTACTTC.

The gene calls are TRBV27 and TRBJ1-4; D unresolved. The CDR3 is 13 residues long. In germline, CDR1 is MNHEY, CDR2 SMNVEV (reference sequence). V lost 2 bases, J lost 6 bases, and 7 bases lay in between. The CDR3 is CASSLGTDEKLFF. CDR3 sequence (DNA): TGTGCCAGCAGTTTAGGAACGGATGAAAAACTGTTTTTT.